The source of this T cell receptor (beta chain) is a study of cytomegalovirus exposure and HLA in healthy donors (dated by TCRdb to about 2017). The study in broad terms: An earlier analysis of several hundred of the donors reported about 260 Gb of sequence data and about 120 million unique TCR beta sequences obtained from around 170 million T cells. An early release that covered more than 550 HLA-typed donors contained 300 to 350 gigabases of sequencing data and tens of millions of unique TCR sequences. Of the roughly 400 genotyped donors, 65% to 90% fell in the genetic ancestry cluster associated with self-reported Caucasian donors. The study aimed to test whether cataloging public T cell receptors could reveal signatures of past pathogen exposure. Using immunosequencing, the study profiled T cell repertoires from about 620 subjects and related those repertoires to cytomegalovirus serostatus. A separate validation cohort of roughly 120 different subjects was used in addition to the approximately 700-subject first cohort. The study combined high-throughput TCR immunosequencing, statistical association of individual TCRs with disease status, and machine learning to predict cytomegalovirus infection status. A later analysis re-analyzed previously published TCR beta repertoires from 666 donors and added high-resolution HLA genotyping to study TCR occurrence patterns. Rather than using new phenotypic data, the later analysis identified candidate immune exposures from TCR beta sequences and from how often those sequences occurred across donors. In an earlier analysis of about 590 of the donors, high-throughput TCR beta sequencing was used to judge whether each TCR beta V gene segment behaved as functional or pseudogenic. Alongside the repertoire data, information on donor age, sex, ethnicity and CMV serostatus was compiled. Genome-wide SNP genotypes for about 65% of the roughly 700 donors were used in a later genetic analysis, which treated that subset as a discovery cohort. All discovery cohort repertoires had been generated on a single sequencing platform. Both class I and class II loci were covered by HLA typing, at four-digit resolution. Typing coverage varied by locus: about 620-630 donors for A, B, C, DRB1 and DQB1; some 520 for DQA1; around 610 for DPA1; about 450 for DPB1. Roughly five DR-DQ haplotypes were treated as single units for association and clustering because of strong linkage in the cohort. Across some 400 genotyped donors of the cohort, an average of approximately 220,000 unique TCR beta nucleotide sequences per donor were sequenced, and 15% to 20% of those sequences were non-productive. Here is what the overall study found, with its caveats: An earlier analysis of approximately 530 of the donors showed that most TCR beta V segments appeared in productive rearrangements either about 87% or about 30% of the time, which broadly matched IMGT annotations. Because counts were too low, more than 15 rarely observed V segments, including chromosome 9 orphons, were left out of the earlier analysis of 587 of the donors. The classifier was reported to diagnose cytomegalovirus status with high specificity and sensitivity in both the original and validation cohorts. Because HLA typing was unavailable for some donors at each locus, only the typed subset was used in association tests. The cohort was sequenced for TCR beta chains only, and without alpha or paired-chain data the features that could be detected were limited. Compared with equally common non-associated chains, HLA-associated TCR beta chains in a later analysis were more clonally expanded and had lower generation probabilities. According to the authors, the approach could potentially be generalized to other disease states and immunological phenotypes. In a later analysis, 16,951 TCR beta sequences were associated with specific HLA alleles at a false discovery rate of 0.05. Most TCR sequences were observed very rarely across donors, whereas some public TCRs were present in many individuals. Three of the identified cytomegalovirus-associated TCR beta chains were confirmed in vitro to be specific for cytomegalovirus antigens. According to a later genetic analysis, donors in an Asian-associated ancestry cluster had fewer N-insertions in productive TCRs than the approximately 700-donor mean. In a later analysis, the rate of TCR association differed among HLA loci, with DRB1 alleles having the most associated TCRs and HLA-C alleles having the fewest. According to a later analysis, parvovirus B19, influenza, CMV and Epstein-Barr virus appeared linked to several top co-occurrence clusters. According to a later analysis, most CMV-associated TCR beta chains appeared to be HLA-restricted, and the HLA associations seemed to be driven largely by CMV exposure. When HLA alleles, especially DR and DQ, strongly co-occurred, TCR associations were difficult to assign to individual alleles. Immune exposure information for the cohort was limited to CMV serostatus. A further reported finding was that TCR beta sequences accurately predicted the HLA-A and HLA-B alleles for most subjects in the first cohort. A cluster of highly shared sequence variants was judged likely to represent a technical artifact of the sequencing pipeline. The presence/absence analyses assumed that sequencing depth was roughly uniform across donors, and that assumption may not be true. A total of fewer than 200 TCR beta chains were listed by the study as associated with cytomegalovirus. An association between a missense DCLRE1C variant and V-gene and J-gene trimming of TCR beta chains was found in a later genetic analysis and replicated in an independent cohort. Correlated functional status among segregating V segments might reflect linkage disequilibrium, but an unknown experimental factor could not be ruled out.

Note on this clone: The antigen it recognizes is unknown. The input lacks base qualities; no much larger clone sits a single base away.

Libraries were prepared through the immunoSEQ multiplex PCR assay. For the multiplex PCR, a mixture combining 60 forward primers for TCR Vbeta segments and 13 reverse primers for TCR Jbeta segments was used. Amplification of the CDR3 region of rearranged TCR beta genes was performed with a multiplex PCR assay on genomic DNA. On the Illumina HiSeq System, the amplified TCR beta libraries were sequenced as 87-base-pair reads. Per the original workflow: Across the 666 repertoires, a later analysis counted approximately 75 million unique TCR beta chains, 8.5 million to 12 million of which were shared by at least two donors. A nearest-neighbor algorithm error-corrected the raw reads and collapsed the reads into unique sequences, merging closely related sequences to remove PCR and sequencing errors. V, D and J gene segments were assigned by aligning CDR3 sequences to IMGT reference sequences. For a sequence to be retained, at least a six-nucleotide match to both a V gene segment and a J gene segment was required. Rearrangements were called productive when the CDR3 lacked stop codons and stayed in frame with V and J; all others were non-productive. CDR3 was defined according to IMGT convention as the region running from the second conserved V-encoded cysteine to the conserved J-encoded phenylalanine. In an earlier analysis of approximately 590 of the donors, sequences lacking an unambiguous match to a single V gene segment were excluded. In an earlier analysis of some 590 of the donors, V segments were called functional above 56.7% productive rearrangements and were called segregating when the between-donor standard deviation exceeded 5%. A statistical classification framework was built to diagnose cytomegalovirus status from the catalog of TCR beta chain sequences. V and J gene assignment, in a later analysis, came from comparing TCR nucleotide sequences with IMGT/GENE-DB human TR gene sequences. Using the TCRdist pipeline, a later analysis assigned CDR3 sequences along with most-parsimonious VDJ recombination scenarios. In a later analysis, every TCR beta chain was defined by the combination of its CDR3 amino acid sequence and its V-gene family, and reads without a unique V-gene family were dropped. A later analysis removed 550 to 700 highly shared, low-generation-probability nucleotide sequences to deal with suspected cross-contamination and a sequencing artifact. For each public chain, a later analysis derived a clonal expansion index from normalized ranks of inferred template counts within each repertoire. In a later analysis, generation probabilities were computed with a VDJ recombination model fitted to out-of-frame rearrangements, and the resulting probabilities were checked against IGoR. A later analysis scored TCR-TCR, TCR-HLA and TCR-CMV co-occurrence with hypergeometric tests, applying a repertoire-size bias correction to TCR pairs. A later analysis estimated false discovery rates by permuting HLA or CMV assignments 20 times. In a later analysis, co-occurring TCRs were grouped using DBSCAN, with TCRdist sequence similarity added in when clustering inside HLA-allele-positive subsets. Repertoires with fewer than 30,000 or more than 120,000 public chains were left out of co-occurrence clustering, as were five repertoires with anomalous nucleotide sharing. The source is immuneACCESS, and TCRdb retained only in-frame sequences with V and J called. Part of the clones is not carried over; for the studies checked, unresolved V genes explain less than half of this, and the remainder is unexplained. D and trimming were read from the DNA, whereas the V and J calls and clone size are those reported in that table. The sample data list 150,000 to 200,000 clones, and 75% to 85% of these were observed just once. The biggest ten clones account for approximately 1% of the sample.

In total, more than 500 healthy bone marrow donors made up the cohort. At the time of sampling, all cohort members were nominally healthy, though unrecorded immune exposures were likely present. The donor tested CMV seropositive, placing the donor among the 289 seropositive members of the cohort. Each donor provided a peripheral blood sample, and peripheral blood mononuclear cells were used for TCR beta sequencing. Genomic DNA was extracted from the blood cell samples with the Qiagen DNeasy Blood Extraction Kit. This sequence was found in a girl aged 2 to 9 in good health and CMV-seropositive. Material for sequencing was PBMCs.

In nucleotide form, the sequence is TGTGCCTGGAGTGTAAGGTTAACAGGGTGGATAGATACGCAGTATTTT. Translated, this is CAWSVRLTGWIDTQYF. In this chain, TRBV30 is recombined with TRBJ2-3; a tentative D call is TRBD1 (6 bases match). The CDR3 holds 16 amino acids from the cysteine to the phenylalanine. The sequence is cut down to CDR3 DNA, 48 bases in frame from base 1. CDR1 and CDR2, per the germline V gene (reference sequence), are GTSNPN and SVGIG. Trimming at the junction amounts to 0 bases on V and 5 bases on J, and the germline ends lie 18 bases apart.